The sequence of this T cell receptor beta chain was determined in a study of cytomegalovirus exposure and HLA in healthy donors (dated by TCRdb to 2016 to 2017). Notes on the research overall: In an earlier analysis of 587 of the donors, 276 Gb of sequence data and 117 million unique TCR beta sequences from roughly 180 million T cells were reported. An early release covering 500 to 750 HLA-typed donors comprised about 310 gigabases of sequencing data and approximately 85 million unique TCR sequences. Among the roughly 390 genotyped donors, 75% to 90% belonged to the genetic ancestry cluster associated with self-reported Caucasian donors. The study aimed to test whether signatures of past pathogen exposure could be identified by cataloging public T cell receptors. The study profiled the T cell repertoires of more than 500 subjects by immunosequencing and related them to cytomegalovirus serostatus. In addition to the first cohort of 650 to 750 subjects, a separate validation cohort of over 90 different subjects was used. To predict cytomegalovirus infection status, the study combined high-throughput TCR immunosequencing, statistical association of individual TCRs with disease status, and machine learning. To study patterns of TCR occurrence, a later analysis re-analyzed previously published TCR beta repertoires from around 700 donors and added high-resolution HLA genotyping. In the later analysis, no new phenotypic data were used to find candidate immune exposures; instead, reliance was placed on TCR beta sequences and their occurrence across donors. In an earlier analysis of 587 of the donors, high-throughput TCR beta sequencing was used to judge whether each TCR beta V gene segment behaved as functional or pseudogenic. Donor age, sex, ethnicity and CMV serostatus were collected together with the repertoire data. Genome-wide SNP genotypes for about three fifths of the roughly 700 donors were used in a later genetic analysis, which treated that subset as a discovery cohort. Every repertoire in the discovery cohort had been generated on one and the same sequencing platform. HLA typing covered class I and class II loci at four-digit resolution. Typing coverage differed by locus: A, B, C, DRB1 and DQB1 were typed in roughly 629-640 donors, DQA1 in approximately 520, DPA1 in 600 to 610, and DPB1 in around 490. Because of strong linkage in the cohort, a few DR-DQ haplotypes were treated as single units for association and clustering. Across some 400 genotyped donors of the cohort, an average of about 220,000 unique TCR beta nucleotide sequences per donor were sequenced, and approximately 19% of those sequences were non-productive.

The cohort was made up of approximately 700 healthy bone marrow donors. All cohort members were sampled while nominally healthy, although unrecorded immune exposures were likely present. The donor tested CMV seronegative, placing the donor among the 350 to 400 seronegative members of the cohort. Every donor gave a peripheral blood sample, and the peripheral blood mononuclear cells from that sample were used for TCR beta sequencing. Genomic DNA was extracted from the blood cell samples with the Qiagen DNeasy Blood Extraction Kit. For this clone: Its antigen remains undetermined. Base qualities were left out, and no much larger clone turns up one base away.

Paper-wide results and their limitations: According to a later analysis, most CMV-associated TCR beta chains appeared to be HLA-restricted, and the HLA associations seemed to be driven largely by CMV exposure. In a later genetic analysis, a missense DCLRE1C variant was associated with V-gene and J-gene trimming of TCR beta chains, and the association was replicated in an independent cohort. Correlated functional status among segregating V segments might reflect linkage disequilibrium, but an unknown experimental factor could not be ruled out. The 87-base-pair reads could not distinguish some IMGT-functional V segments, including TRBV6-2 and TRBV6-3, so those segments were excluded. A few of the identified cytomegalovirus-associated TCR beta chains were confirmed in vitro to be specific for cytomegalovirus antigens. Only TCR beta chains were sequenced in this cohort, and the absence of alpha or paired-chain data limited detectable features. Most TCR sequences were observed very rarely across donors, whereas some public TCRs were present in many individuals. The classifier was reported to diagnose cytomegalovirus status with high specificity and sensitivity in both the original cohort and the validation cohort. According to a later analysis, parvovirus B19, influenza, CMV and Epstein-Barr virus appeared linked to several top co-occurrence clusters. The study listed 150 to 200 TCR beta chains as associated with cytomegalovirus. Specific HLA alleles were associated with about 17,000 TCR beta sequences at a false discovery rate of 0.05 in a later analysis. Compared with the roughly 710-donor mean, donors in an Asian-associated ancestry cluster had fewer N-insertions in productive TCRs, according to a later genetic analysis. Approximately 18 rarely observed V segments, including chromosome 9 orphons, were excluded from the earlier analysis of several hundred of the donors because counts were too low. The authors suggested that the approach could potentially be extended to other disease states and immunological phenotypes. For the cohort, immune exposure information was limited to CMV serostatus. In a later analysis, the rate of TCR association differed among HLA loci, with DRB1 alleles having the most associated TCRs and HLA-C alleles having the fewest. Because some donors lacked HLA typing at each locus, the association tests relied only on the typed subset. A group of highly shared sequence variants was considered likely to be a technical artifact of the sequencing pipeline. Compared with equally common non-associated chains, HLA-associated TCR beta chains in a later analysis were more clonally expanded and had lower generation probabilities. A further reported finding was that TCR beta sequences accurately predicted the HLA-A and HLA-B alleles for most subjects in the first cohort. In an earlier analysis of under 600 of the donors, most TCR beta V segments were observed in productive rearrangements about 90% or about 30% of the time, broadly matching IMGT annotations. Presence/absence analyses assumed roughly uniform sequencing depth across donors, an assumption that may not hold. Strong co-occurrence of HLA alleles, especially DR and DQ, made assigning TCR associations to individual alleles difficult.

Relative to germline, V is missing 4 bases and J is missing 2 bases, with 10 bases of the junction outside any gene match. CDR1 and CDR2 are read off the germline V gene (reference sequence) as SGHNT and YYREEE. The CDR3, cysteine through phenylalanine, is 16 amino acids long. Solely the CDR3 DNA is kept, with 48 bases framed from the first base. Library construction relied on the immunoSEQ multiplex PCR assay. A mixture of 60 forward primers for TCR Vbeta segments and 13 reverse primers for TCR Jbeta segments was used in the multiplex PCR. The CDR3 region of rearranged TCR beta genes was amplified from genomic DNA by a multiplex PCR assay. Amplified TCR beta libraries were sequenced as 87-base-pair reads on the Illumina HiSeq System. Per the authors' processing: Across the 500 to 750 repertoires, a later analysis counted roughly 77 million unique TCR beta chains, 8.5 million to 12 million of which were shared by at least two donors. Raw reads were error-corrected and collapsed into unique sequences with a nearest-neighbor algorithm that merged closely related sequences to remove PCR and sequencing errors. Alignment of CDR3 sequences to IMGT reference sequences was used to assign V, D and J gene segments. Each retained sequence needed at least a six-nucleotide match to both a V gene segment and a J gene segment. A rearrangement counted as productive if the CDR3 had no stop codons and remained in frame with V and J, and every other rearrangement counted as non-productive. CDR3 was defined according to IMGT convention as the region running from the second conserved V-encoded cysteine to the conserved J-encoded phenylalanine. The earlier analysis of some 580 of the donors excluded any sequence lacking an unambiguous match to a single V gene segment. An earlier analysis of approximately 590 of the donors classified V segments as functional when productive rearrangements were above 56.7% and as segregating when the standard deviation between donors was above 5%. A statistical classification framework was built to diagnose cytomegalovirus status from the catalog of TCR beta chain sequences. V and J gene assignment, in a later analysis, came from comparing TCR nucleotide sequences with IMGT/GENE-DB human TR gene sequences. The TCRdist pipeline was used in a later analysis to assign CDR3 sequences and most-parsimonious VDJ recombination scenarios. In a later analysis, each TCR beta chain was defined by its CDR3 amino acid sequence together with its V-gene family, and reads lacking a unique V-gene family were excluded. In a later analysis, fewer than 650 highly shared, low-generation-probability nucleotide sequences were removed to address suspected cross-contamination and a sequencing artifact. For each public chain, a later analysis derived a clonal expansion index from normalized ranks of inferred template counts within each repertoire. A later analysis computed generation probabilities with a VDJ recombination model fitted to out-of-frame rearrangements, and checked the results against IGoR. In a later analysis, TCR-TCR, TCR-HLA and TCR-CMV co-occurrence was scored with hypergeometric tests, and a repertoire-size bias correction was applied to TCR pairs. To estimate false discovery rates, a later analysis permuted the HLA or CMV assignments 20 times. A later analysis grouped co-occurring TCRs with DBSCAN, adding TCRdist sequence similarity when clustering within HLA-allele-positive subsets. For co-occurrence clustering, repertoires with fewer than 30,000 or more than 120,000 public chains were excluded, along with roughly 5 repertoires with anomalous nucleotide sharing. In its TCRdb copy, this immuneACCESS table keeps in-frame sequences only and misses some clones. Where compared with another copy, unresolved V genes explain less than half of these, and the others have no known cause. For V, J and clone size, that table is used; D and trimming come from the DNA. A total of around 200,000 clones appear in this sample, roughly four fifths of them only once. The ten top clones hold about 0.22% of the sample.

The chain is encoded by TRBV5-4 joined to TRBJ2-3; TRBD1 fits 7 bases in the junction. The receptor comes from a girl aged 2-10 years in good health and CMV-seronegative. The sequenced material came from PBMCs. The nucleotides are TGTGCCAGCAGCCACAGACAGGGTCTTATCACAGATACGCAGTATTTT. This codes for CASSHRQGLITDTQYF.